This passage covers 18 T cell receptor beta chains from one sample sequenced in a study of cytomegalovirus exposure and HLA in healthy donors. The PCR ran on 60 Vbeta and 13 Jbeta primers. Some clones are missing from TCRdb's copy, which holds only in-frame ones; the method was immunoSEQ multiplex PCR. The sample holds some 180,000 clones, 75% to 85% seen once. The sample taken for sequencing was PBMCs. These receptors all stem from a woman aged 55-75 years in good health and CMV-seropositive.

The chain is built from TRBV4-2 and TRBJ1-1; D uncertain. V shed 1 base and J shed 1 base, with 13 bases lying between them. CDR3 length: 16 amino acids. Germline V gene data show CDR1 as LGHNA and CDR2 as YNFKEQ. The CDR3 is CASSQGERWANTEAFF. The CDR3 DNA sequence: TGTGCCAGCAGCCAAGGGGAGAGGTGGGCGAACACTGAAGCTTTCTTT.

The genes are TRBV4-3 and TRBJ2-1; the match to TRBD2 covers 8 bases. CDR3 length equals 17 residues. Germline V gives CDR1 LGHNA, CDR2 YSLEER. The V segment lost 4 bases and the J segment 10 bases; nucleotides outside the gene matches: 18. CDR3 coding DNA: TGCGCCAGCAGCCCCGACGGGGGGGGGAACTTTCAAGGGGAGCAGTTCTTC. Translating gives CASSPDGGGNFQGEQFF.

V usage is TRBV5-1 and J usage is TRBJ1-1, with 9 bases lining up with TRBD1. This CDR3 is built from 14 residues. Unmatched junction bases numbered 4, after V lost 3 bases and J lost 4 bases. Germline CDR1 is SGHRS and CDR2 is YFSETQ. CDR3 loop: CASSWGQGFTEAFF. As DNA, the CDR3 is TGCGCCAGCAGCTGGGGACAGGGATTCACTGAAGCTTTCTTT.

The chain recombines TRBV5-6 with TRBJ2-3; the D gene is possibly TRBD2 (5 bases). This CDR3 has 14 amino acids. Germline assignment: CDR1 SGHDT and CDR2 YYEEEE. V lost 4 bases and J 3 bases, leaving 12 bases between the germline ends. CDR3: CASSPPGRTDTQYF. The DNA for the CDR3 is TGTGCCAGCAGCCCGCCGGGAAGGACAGATACGCAGTATTTT.

This clone was found a few times. V gene TRBV19 combines with J gene TRBJ1-5; 10 bases fit TRBD1. The ends lost 2 bases at V and 7 bases at J; junction bases unmatched: 2. CDR1 and CDR2 from the germline V gene are LNHDA and SQIVND (reference sequence). This CDR3 has 14 residues. Here the CDR3 DNA reads TGTGCCAGTAGTATAAGGGACAGGGGACAGCCCCAGCATTTT. It codes for CASSIRDRGQPQHF.

The chain carries TRBV29-1 and TRBJ1-1; D is ambiguous. The V end lost 3 bases, the J end lost 1 base, and 9 bases lay between the germline ends. Germline V gives CDR1 SQVTM, CDR2 ANQGSEA. The CDR3 sequence is 13 residues long. The CDR3, as DNA: TGCAGCGTTGATGGGCGGGCGAACACTGAAGCTTTCTTT. Its protein product is CSVDGRANTEAFF.

The chain couples TRBV6-6 to TRBJ1-6; a weak D match, TRBD1 (6 bases). Germline CDR1 is MNHNY and CDR2 is SVGAGI (reference sequence). V lost 6 bases to trimming and J lost 15 bases, with 15 bases between them. There are 12 residues in the CDR3. The CDR3 here is CASSPTGFDLHF. In DNA form, the CDR3 reads TGTGCCAGCAGCCCCACAGGGTTTGACCTCCACTTT.

The chain has TRBV19 and TRBJ2-2, with TRBD2 identical over 8 bases. Germline V CDR1 and CDR2: LNHDA, SQIVND (reference sequence). This CDR3 region has 18 residues. Germline trimming cut 4 bases from V and 4 bases from J; bases unmatched to any gene: 14. Written as DNA, the CDR3 is TGTGCCAGTAGTAAGTCCCTATCAAGCGGGAGTGGCACCGGGGAGCTGTTTTTT. This translates into CASSKSLSSGSGTGELFF.

J is TRBJ2-1 and V is TRBV19; TRBD2 matches at 16 bases. CDR1 is LNHDA and CDR2 is SQIVND in the germline V gene (reference sequence). This CDR3 comprises 18 residues. The V segment lost 4 bases and the J segment 8 bases; nucleotides outside the gene matches: 11. Here the CDR3 reads CASSTPGLAGGPEDEQFF. The CDR3, as DNA: TGTGCCAGTAGTACGCCGGGACTAGCGGGAGGGCCTGAGGATGAGCAGTTCTTC.

The gene calls are TRBV5-1 and TRBJ2-7; 8 bases match TRBD1. In germline, CDR1 is SGHRS, CDR2 YFSETQ. CDR3 length: 17 residues. V shed 2 bases, J shed 3 bases, and the junction held 13 bases outside the gene matches. CDR3: CASSFDRNQGAVYEQYF. CDR3 in DNA: TGCGCCAGCAGCTTCGACCGGAATCAGGGGGCGGTCTACGAGCAGTACTTC. The full variable domain, in which reference TRBV5-1 and TRBJ2-7 provide the parts outside the CDR3, is KAGVTQTPRYLIKTRGQQVTLSCSPISGHRSVSWYQQTPGQGLQFLFEYFSETQRNKGNFPGRFSGRQFSNSRSEMNVSTLELGDSALYLCASSFDRNQGAVYEQYFGPGTRLTVT.

The V call is TRBV4-1, the J call TRBJ2-3; unclear D gene. CDR3 length equals 16 residues. The V and J ends lost 2 bases and 0 bases respectively, with 12 bases between them. Per germline, CDR1 MGHRA and CDR2 YSYEKL. CDR3 bases: TGCGCCAGCAGCCAAAAGGAGCACGCTAGCACAGATACGCAGTATTTT. Protein: CASSQKEHASTDTQYF.

V is TRBV6-5 and J is TRBJ1-1; possible D gene TRBD1, 5 bases. Germline V gene lookup returns CDR1 MNHEY and CDR2 SVGAGI. The CDR3 covers 15 residues. The V gene lost 1 base and the J gene lost 7 bases, with 16 bases spanning the gap. The CDR3 is CASSYLRGFRLEAFF. The DNA of the CDR3 is TGTGCCAGCAGTTACTTACGGGGGTTCAGGCTTGAAGCTTTCTTT.

This rearrangement joins TRBV6-1 to TRBJ2-7; the match to TRBD1 covers 9 bases. The CDR3 has 14 residues. Trimming took 5 bases from V and 5 from J; bases not matched to a gene: 7. The V gene's germline CDR1 is MNHNS and CDR2 SASEGT. The CDR3 region is CASSFSTGGNEQYF. The DNA of the CDR3 is TGTGCCAGCAGTTTCTCGACAGGGGGAAACGAGCAGTACTTC.

V usage is TRBV19 and J usage is TRBJ2-7; D possibly corresponds to TRBD1 (6 bases). The CDR3 runs to 13 residues. V lost 3 bases, J lost 6 bases, and 12 bases lay in between. Germline V gives CDR1 LNHDA, CDR2 SQIVND (reference sequence). CDR3 sequence reads: CASSIYETGEQYF. CDR3 bases: TGTGCCAGTAGTATTTACGAGACAGGCGAGCAGTACTTC.

This clone was counted once. This chain connects TRBV6-5 to TRBJ1-1, with D hard to call. CDR1 MNHEY and CDR2 SVGAGI come from the germline V gene. This CDR3 region has 13 residues. Trimming shortened V by 5 bases and J by 0 bases, and 7 bases separated the two germline ends. The CDR3: CASSIDMNTEAFF. The CDR3 DNA follows: TGTGCCAGCAGTATCGACATGAACACTGAAGCTTTCTTT.

The V call is TRBV6-5, the J call TRBJ2-1; D may be TRBD1 (6 bases). The length of the CDR3 is 15 residues. Trimming left V 8 bases short and J 0 bases short, with 14 bases between. CDR1 and CDR2 (germline): MNHEY, SVGAGI. CDR3 in amino acids: CASCVQGPSYNEQFF. CDR3 bases: TGTGCCAGCTGCGTACAGGGCCCCTCCTACAATGAGCAGTTCTTC.

The chain has TRBV28 and TRBJ2-7, with a possible D match to TRBD1 (6 bases). The CDR3 runs 14 residues. CDR1 is MDHEN, CDR2 SYDVKM, per germline. V gave up 6 bases and J gave up 0 bases, with 12 bases separating them. In nucleotides, the CDR3 is TGTGCCAGCAGGCAAATAGGGGGCTCCTACGAGCAGTACTTC. Amino acids: CASRQIGGSYEQYF.

The chain has TRBV5-1 and TRBJ2-7; possibly TRBD2 for D (5 bases). Per germline, CDR1 SGHRS and CDR2 YFSETQ. Trimming removed 5 bases from V and 0 bases from J, with 6 bases in between. This CDR3 has 12 amino acids. In nucleotides, the CDR3 is TGCGCCAGCAGGGGGAGCTCCTACGAGCAGTACTTC. The encoded protein is CASRGSSYEQYF.